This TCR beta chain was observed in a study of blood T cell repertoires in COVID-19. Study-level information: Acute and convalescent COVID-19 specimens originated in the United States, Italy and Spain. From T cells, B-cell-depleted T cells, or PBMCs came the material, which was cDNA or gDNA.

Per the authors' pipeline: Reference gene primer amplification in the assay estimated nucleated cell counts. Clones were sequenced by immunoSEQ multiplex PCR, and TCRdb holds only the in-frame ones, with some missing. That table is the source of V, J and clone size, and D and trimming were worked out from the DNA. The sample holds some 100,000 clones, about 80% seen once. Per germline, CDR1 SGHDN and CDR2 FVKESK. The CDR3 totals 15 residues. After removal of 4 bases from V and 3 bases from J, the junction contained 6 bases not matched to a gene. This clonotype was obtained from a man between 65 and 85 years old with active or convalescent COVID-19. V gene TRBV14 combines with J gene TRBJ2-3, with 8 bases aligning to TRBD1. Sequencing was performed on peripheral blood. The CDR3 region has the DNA TGTGCCAGCAGCCCACGGACAGGGTGGACAGATACGCAGTATTTT. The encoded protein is CASSPRTGWTDTQYF.